This T cell receptor beta chain was recorded in a study of T-cell reconstitution after alpha-beta-depleted transplantation in children. CDR1 and CDR2 from the germline V gene are SEHNR and FQNEAQ (reference sequence). CDR3 size: 19 residues. V gave up 1 base and J gave up 6 bases; unmatched junction bases: 17. This clonotype was counted ten times or more. Its target is unknown. Preparation of the TCRbeta library was carried out with unique molecular identifiers. TCRdb analysed the PCR reads with MiXCR anew, one entry per CDR3 protein. The table lists approximately 520,000 distinct CDR3 sequences, approximately 10% of them singletons. Points from the study as a whole: T-cell counts and diversity were attributed mostly to newly produced T cells one year after transplant. Several hundred graft clones that had expanded were reportedly the source of alpha-beta T cells about two months after transplant. Surviving recipient T cells and intrathymic progenitors accounted for some patients' high TCRbeta diversity at day 60.

The sequence came from a female patient younger than 10 who had a stem cell transplant for aplastic anemia, so the T cells may come from the graft donor. The V and J genes are TRBV7-9 and TRBJ1-1; the match to TRBD1 covers 10 bases. The sample consisted of PBMCs, mostly from graft donor cells, taken 180 days after TCRalphabeta/CD19-depleted stem cell transplant. As DNA, the CDR3 is TGTGCCAGCAGCTTAGATACCGGGACAGGGGACGGATGGTACGCTGAAGCTTTCTTT. Its translation: CASSLDTGTGDGWYAEAFF.